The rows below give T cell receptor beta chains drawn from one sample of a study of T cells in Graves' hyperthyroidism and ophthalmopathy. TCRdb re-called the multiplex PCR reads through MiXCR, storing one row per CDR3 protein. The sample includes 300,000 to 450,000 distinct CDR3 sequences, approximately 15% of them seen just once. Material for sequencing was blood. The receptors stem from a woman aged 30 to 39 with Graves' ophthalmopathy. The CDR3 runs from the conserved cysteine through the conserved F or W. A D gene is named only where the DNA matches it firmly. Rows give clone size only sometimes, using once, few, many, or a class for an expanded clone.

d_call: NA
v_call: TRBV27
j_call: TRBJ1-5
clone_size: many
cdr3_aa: CASSFIPPGRRNQPQHF
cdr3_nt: TGTGCCAGCAGTTTCATCCCACCGGGACGGCGCAATCAGCCCCAGCATTTT

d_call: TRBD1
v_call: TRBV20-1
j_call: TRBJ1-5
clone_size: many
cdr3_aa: CSARKQGIINQPQHF
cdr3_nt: TGCAGTGCTAGAAAACAGGGGATAATCAATCAGCCCCAGCATTTT

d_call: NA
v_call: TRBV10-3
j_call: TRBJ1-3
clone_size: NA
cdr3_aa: CAISVEVAGLSSSGNTIYF
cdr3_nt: TGTGCCATCAGTGTGGAGGTAGCAGGGCTCTCTAGCTCTGGAAACACCATATATTTT

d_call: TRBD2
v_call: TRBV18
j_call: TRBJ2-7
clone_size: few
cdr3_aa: CASSPYSSGGAPTYEQYF
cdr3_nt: TGTGCCAGCTCACCGTACTCTAGCGGGGGGGCCCCTACCTACGAGCAGTACTTC

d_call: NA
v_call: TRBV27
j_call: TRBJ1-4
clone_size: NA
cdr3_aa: CASSHSATNGKLFF
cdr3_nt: TGTGCCAGCAGTCACAGTGCAACTAATGGAAAACTGTTTTTT

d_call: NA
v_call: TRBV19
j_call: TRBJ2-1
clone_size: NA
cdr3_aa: CASSPGRQEQFF
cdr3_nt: TGTGCCAGTAGCCCCGGTAGACAGGAGCAGTTCTTC

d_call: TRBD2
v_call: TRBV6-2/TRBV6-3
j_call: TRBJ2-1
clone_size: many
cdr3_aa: CASSLGGIINEQFF
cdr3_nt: TGTGCCAGCAGTTTGGGGGGGATAATCAATGAGCAGTTCTTC

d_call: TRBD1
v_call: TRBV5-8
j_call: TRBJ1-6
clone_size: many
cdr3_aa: CASSSVQGANSPLHF
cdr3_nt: TGTGCCAGCAGCTCGGTACAGGGGGCAAATTCACCCCTCCACTTT

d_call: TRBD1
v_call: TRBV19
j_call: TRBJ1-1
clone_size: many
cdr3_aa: CASSQPGGVRTEAFF
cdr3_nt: TGTGCCAGTAGCCAGCCAGGGGGCGTTAGGACTGAAGCTTTCTTT

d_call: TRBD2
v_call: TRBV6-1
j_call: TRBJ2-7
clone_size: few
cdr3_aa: CASTGLAGTHEQYF
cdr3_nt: TGTGCCAGTACGGGACTAGCGGGGACCCACGAGCAGTACTTC

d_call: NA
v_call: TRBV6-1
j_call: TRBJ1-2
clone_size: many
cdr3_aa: CAMREGFYGYTF
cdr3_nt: TGTGCCATGAGGGAGGGATTCTATGGCTACACCTTC

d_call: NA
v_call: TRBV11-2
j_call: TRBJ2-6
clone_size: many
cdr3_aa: CASSLWFGGYSASGANVLTF
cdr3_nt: TGTGCCAGCAGCTTATGGTTTGGTGGATACAGCGCCTCTGGGGCCAACGTCCTGACTTTC

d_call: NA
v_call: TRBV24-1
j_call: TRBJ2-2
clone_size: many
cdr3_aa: CATSDRANTGELFF
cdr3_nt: TGTGCCACCAGTGACAGGGCTAACACCGGGGAGCTGTTTTTT

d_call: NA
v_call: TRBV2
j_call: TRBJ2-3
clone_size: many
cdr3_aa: CASNPGDTDTQYF
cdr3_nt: TGTGCCAGCAACCCTGGGGACACAGATACGCAGTATTTT

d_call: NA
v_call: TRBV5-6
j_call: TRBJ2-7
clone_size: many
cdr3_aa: CASSQEGSPSYEQYF
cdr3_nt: TGTGCCAGCAGCCAAGAGGGGTCCCCCTCCTACGAGCAGTACTTC

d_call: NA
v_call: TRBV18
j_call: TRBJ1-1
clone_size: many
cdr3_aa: CASSPAVIGLNTEAFF
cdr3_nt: TGTGCCAGCTCACCCGCCGTCATTGGCCTGAACACTGAAGCTTTCTTT

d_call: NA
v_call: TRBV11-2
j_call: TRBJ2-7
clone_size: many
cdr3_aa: CASSDQGRTYEQYF
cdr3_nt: TGTGCCAGCAGTGATCAAGGGCGGACCTACGAGCAGTACTTC

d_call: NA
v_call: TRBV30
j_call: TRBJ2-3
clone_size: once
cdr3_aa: CACLGGDTQYF
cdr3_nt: TGTGCCTGCCTGGGGGGAGATACGCAGTATTTT

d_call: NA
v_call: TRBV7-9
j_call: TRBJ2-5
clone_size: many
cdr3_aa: CASSLGVSTETQYF
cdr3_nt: TGTGCCAGCAGCTTAGGGGTTAGCACGGAGACCCAGTACTTC

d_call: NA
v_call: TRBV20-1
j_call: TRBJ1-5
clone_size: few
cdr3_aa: CSARDRTNQPQHF
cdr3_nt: TGCAGTGCTAGAGACAGAACCAATCAGCCCCAGCATTTT

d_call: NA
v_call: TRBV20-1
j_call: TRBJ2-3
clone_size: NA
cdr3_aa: CSARGTGRMSGSNTDTQYF
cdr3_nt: TGCAGTGCTAGAGGGACAGGGCGCATGAGCGGGAGCAACACAGATACGCAGTATTTT

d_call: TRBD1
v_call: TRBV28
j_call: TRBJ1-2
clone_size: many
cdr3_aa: CATQSAGTGHGYGYTF
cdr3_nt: TGTGCCACCCAATCCGCGGGGACAGGGCATGGATATGGCTACACCTTC

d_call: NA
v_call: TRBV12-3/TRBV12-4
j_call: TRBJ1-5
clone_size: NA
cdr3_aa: CASSFGQSGNQPQHF
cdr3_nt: TGTGCCAGCAGTTTTGGGCAGAGTGGTAATCAGCCCCAGCATTTT

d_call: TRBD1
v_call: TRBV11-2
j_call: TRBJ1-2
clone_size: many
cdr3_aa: CASRAEGTGGSYGYTF
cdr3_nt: TGTGCCAGCAGGGCTGAGGGGACAGGGGGGAGCTATGGCTACACCTTC

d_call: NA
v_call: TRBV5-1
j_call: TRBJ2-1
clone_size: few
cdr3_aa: CASSGPQGPGTQFF
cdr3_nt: TGCGCCAGCAGCGGCCCCCAGGGACCCGGGACGCAGTTCTTC

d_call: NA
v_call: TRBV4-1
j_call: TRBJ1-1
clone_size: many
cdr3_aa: CAGGGINTEAFF
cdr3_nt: TGCGCCGGGGGGGGGATAAACACTGAAGCTTTCTTT

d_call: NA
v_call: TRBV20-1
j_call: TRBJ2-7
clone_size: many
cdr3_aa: CSASHSGSSYEQYF
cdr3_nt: TGCAGTGCTAGTCATAGCGGAAGCTCCTACGAGCAGTACTTC

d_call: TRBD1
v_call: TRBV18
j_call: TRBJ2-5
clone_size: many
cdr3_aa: CASSPLDRGETQYF
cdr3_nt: TGTGCCAGCTCACCACTCGACAGGGGAGAGACCCAGTACTTC

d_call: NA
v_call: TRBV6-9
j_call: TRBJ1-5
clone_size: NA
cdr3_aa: CASSYGVGNQPQHF
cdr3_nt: TGTGCCAGCAGTTACGGGGTTGGCAATCAGCCCCAGCATTTT

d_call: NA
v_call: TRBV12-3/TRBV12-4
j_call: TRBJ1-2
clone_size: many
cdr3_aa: CASSLPSAGGYGYTF
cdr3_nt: TGTGCCAGCAGTTTACCCTCAGCCGGGGGCTATGGCTACACCTTC

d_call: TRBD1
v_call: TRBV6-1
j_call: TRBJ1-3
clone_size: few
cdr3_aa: CASSTTGGFGNTIYF
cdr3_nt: TGTGCCAGCAGTACTACAGGGGGCTTCGGAAACACCATATATTTT

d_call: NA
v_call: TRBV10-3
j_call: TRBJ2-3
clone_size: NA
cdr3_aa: CAISPTSTDTQYF
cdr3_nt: TGTGCCATCAGTCCGACTAGCACAGATACGCAGTATTTT

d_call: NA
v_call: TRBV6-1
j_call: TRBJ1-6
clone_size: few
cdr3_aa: CASSSTLPGSSYNSPLHF
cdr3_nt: TGTGCCAGCAGCTCCACGTTACCAGGGAGCTCCTATAATTCACCCCTCCACTTT

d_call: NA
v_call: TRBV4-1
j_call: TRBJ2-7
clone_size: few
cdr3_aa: CASELDNYEQYF
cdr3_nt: TGCGCCAGTGAATTGGACAACTACGAGCAGTACTTC

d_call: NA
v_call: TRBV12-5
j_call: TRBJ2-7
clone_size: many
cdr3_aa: CASGENRVTYEQYF
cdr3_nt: TGTGCTAGTGGGGAGAACAGGGTAACCTACGAGCAGTACTTC

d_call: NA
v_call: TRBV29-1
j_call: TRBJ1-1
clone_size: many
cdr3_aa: CSVDKENTEAFF
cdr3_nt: TGCAGCGTTGATAAAGAAAACACTGAAGCTTTCTTT

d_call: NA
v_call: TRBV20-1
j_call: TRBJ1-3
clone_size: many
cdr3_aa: CSAPYERDSGNTIYF
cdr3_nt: TGCAGTGCTCCTTACGAGCGGGACTCTGGAAACACCATATATTTT

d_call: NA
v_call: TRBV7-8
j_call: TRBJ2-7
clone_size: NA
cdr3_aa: CASSLGGFYEQYF
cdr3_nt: TGTGCCAGCAGCTTAGGAGGGTTCTACGAGCAGTACTTC

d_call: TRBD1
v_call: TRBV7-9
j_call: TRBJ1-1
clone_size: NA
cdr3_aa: CASSLTQGTTEAFF
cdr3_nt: TGTGCCAGCAGCTTAACACAGGGGACCACTGAAGCTTTCTTT

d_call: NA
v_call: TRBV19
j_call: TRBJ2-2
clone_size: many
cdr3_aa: CASSIGDRTGELFF
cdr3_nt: TGTGCCAGTAGTATCGGGGATCGGACCGGGGAGCTGTTTTTT

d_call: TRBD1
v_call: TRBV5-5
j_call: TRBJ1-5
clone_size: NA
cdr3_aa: CASSALPGQGALVNQPQHF
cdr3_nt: TGTGCCAGCAGCGCCCTACCGGGACAGGGGGCATTGGTTAATCAGCCCCAGCATTTT

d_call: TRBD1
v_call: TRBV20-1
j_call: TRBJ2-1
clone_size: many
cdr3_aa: CSARGDRAYNEQFF
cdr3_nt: TGCAGTGCTAGGGGGGACAGGGCTTACAATGAGCAGTTCTTC

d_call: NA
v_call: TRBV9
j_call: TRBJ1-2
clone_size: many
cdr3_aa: CASSVVSGYGYGYTF
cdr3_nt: TGTGCCAGCAGCGTAGTTTCCGGATACGGCTATGGCTACACCTTC

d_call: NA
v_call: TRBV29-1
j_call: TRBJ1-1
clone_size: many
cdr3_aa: CSVTRRSGTTEAFF
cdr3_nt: TGCAGCGTAACCCGCAGGTCCGGGACCACTGAAGCTTTCTTT

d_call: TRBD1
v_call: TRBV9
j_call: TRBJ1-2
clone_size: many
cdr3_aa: CASSATGGGHYGYTF
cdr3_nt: TGTGCCAGCAGCGCTACAGGGGGCGGACACTATGGCTACACCTTC

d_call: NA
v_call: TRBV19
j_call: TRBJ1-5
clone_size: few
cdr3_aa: CASTQGGQNQPQHF
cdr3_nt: TGTGCCAGTACCCAAGGGGGGCAGAATCAGCCCCAGCATTTT